This T cell receptor (beta chain) was identified in a study of OX40 agonist ivuxolimab in advanced cancers. In the study overall: Six ivuxolimab dose levels, 0.01 to 10 mg/kg, were given intravenously every 2 weeks. Subjects had a mean age of about 65 years, with a range of about 20 to 85; less than 90% were male. Study-wide findings and caveats: Dose levels from 0.1 to 3.0 mg/kg saw CD4+ and CD8+ blood T cells expand clonally by week 6. Relative to CD4+, CD8+ T cells held more expanded clones on average.

About this clone: What it binds is not known.

The method was immunoSEQ multiplex PCR; TCRdb's version includes in-frame clones alone and lacks a portion of them. The table includes around 67,000 clones, approximately 90% detected once. The CDR3 loop spans 16 amino acids. Deletions cut 0 bases from V and 10 bases from J, with 19 bases between. CDR1 is MNHNS, CDR2 SASEGT, per germline. This receptor was identified in an adult with an advanced solid tumor such as melanoma, head and neck, liver or kidney cancer. The sample in question was CD4+ or CD8+ T cells sorted from blood, obtained in a trial of the OX40 agonist ivuxolimab. The chain combines TRBV6-1 with TRBJ2-1; a weak D match, TRBD1 (5 bases). The CDR3 sequence is CASSEALRAGQEEQFF. Written as DNA, the CDR3 is TGTGCCAGCAGTGAAGCGCTTCGGGCAGGGCAGGAGGAGCAGTTCTTC.